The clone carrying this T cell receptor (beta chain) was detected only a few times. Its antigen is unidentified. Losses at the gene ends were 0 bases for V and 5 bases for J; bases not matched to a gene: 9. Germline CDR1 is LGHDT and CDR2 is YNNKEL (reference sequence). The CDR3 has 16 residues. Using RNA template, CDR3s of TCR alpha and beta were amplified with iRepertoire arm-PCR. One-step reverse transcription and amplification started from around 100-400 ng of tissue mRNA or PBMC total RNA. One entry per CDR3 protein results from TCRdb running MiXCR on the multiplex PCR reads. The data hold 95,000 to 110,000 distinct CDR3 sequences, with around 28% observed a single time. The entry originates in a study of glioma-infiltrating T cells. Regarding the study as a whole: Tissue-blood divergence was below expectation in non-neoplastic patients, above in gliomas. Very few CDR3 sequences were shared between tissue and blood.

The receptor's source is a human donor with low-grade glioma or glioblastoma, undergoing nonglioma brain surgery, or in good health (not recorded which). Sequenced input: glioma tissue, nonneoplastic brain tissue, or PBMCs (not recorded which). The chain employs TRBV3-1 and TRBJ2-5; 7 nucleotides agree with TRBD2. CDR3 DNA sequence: TGTGCCAGCAGCCAAGACCCAGCGGGGCTGGGGGAGACCCAGTACTTC. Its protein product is CASSQDPAGLGETQYF.